This T cell receptor beta chain was recorded in a study of blood T cell repertoires in COVID-19. Study context: Nucleic acid was either cDNA or gDNA, and it came from T cells, B-cell-depleted T cells, or PBMCs.

Enrolled through a virtual design, the participants were between 18 and 89 years of age and came from 24 US areas. Cohort 3 donors were reported recovered after two negative PCRs, clearance, or symptom resolution. CDR1 is MGHRA and CDR2 is YSYEKL in the germline V gene. This CDR3 has 17 amino acids. Trimming at V came to 1 base and at J to 3 bases, leaving 9 bases not matched to a gene. Repertoires were generated with immunoSEQ multiplex PCR, while TCRdb's copy carries only in-frame clones and drops some. Among under 300,000 clones, roughly 90% were seen once, and the ten largest hold approximately 1%.

This chain uses TRBV4-1 with TRBJ1-3; 7 nucleotides match TRBD1. The receptor comes from a woman aged 25 to 39 who had recovered from COVID-19. The specimen was PBMCs or T cells enriched from blood (not recorded which). The CDR3 region has the DNA TGCGCCAGCAGCCAAGGGGGGACAGCCCTTATTGGAAACACCATATATTTT. Amino acids: CASSQGGTALIGNTIYF.